The next 27 T cell receptor beta chains were all read from a single sample in a study of neurological immune-mediated disorders. MiXCR was run by TCRdb on the 5' RACE reads, yielding one entry per CDR3 protein. The data hold nearly 60,000 distinct CDR3 sequences, with approximately 3.5% observed a single time. Sequences were obtained from PBMCs. These receptors were obtained from a woman between 25 and 40 years old with multiple sclerosis.

The gene calls are TRBV6-1 and TRBJ2-1; D not certain. The V gene's germline CDR1 is MNHNS and CDR2 SASEGT. This CDR3 region has 11 residues. Trimming removed 7 bases from V and 6 bases from J, with 7 bases in between. The CDR3 region is CASKDANEQFF. For the CDR3, the DNA is TGTGCCAGCAAGGACGCCAATGAGCAGTTCTTC.

This clonotype was seen a handful of times. At one end the junction does not follow the germline gene, possibly because of a read error. The rearrangement uses TRBV5-1 and TRBJ1-6, with D unclear. The CDR3 sequence is 13 residues long. CDR1 is SGHRS, CDR2 YFSETQ, per germline. This CDR3 reads CASSLALDPPLNF. CDR3 bases: TGCGCCAGCAGCTTGGCCCTCGACCCACCCCTCAACTTT.

In this sample, this clonotype turned up many times. The J gene is TRBJ1-2, the V gene TRBV6-6, with D possibly TRBD1 on 5 matching bases. Germline V CDR1 and CDR2: MNHNY, SVGAGI (reference sequence). The CDR3 contains 16 residues. V was pared by 2 bases and J by 4 bases, with 17 bases between. The CDR3 nucleotides are TGTGCCAGCAGTTACCCACGGGGGACGGGGTCCTATGGCTACACCTTC. Amino acid sequence: CASSYPRGTGSYGYTF.

This clonotype was counted ten times or more. This chain links TRBV20-1 with TRBJ2-2; 8 positions agree with TRBD2. This CDR3 has 18 amino acids. V trimming: 5 bases; J trimming: 1 base; junction bases outside the gene matches: 15. Germline CDR1 reads DFQATT; CDR2 reads SNEGSKA (reference sequence). The CDR3, as DNA: TGCAGTGCTGTACCGGGACTAGGGTTTAGAGGGAACACCGGGGAGCTGTTTTTT. This sequence encodes CSAVPGLGFRGNTGELFF.

The genes are TRBV28 and TRBJ2-7, with D tentatively TRBD1 or TRBD2 (5 bases each). CDR1 and CDR2 from the germline V gene are MDHEN and SYDVKM. The V gene lost 1 base and the J gene lost 5 bases, with 15 bases spanning the gap. This CDR3 region has 15 residues. Here the CDR3 DNA reads TGTGCCAGCAGTTTATCGGCAGGGACGCGGCACGAGCAGTACTTC. Protein product: CASSLSAGTRHEQYF.

This clonotype occurred a few times. A read error may be the cause here, since a much bigger clone is one base away. This sequence joins TRBV5-1 and TRBJ1-1; D possibly corresponds to TRBD1 (5 bases). Germline CDR1 and CDR2: SGHRS and YFSETQ. The ends were cut back, 5 bases at V and 5 bases at J, with 13 bases in the middle. CDR3 size: 13 residues. The CDR3 is CASRKERGTEAFF. The CDR3 region has the DNA TGCGCCAGCAGAAAAGAAAGGGGAACTGAAGCTTTCTTT.

This clonotype was seen repeatedly, ten times or more. This sequence joins TRBV12-3 or TRBV12-4 and TRBJ2-2, with TRBD2 identical over 9 bases. This CDR3 region has 17 residues. The J segment lost 3 bases and the V segment lost 6 bases, leaving 11 bases of the junction unmatched. The CDR3 loop is CASSVAGALGDTGELFF. The CDR3 nucleotides read TGTGCCAGCAGCGTAGCGGGAGCCCTTGGGGACACCGGGGAGCTGTTTTTT.

This clonotype showed up many times. The CDR3 bases are TGCAGTGCTATCCAAACACCCTACAATGAGCAGTTCTTC. Translated: CSAIQTPYNEQFF. The chain uses TRBV20-1 and TRBJ2-1; D gene uncertain. V lost 4 bases, J lost 2 bases, and 9 bases lay in between. The CDR3 covers 13 residues. Germline-derived CDR1 and CDR2 are DFQATT and SNEGSKA (reference sequence).

This clonotype was seen ten or more times. The rearrangement links TRBV3-1 to TRBJ2-7; possible D gene TRBD2, 7 bases. Trimming took off 4 bases at V and 2 bases at J, with 15 bases between the two ends. The CDR3 length is 15 residues. Germline V lookup: CDR1 LGHDT, CDR2 YNNKEL (reference sequence). The CDR3 coding sequence is TGTGCCAGCAGCCGGGGGGGCACCGTCCCCTACGAGCAGTACTTC. This codes for CASSRGGTVPYEQYF.

The chain has TRBV2 and TRBJ2-1; TRBD2 matches at 10 bases. J lost 6 bases, V lost 10 bases, and 3 bases had no gene match. The germline CDR1 and CDR2 sequences are SNHLY and FYNNEI. The CDR3 runs to 12 residues. CDR3 coding DNA: TGTGCCACCAAGCGGGGGGGCAATGAGCAGTTCTTC. Residues: CATKRGGNEQFF.

This clonotype has more than one count but fewer than ten. The chain joins TRBV7-2 to TRBJ2-2; D not certain. Deletions cut 5 bases from V and 0 bases from J, with 7 bases between. From germline, CDR1 is SGHTA and CDR2 FQGNSA. The CDR3 runs 14 residues. Written as DNA, the CDR3 is TGTGCCAGCAGCCCCCGAGCGAACACCGGGGAGCTGTTTTTT. This translates into CASSPRANTGELFF.

This clonotype was recorded many times. The J gene is TRBJ2-3, the V gene TRBV5-6, with D unresolved. The CDR3 extends over 12 amino acids. Germline assignment: CDR1 SGHDT and CDR2 YYEEEE. V lost 4 bases and J lost 2, with 5 bases in between. CDR3 coding DNA: TGTGCCAGCAGCCGATACACAGATACGCAGTATTTT. This codes for CASSRYTDTQYF.

This clonotype was recorded at least ten times. The chain employs TRBV27 and TRBJ1-2; D not certain. V was trimmed by 7 bases and J by 6 bases, leaving 18 bases between them. The CDR3 length is 14 residues. The germline V gene encodes CDR1 MNHEY and CDR2 SMNVEV (reference sequence). CDR3 DNA sequence: TGTGCCAGCACCCCCACCCCCACATCAGATGGCTACACCTTC. Its protein product is CASTPTPTSDGYTF.

At least ten counts were recorded for this clonotype. The genes are TRBV20-1 and TRBJ2-7; D is possibly TRBD2 (6 bases). CDR1 DFQATT and CDR2 SNEGSKA come from the germline V gene (reference sequence). The V end was cut by 1 base, the J end by 5 bases, with 15 bases between. The CDR3 extends over 14 amino acids. The CDR3 coding sequence is TGCAGTGCTAGAGTCGGCGCGGGAATCAACGAGCAGTACTTC. It specifies CSARVGAGINEQYF.

There are many counts of this clonotype. The CDR3 sequence: CSAISPGQGAYEQYF. Written as DNA, the CDR3 is TGCAGTGCAATTTCGCCGGGACAGGGGGCCTACGAGCAGTACTTC. The chain has TRBV20-1 and TRBJ2-7, with 11 bases aligning to TRBD1. This CDR3 has 15 residues. The germline V gene has CDR1 DFQATT and CDR2 SNEGSKA (reference sequence). V lost 6 bases to trimming and J lost 2 bases; unmatched junction nucleotides: 9.

The sample holds many counts of this clonotype. The chain has TRBV7-2 and TRBJ1-3; 7 bases agree with TRBD1. The V and J ends lost 5 bases and 2 bases, in that order; junction bases with no gene match: 12. Germline V lookup: CDR1 SGHTA, CDR2 FQGNSA. The CDR3 extends over 17 amino acids. CDR3 coding DNA: TGTGCCAGCAGCCCCCGGGAGACAGGGAGACCTGGAAACACCATATATTTT. Its translation is CASSPRETGRPGNTIYF.

There are many counts of this clonotype. A much larger clone is a single base away; this may be a read error. The rearrangement joins TRBV4-3 to TRBJ2-2, with a tentative D call TRBD2 (5 bases). From germline, CDR1 is LGHNA and CDR2 YSLEER. There are 16 residues in the CDR3. Between the trimmed V and J ends, which lost 3 bases and 4 bases, there was a span of 15 bases. The CDR3 is CASSHGVGRSTGELFF. CDR3 bases: TGCGCCAGCAGCCATGGAGTTGGGAGAAGCACCGGGGAGCTGTTTTTT.

On this clonotype: A much bigger clone sits one base away, suggesting this may be a read error. This chain links TRBV14 with TRBJ2-1, with D possibly TRBD2 on 5 matching bases. Germline values: CDR1 SGHDN, CDR2 FVKESK. V lost 4 bases and J lost 6, with 10 bases in between. This CDR3 contains 13 residues. The CDR3 sequence is CASSRVLGNEQFF. CDR3 in DNA: TGTGCCAGCAGCCGAGTACTAGGCAATGAGCAGTTCTTC.

This clonotype has only a few counts. The chain joins TRBV20-1 to TRBJ2-2; unclear D gene. The germline V gene encodes CDR1 DFQATT and CDR2 SNEGSKA (reference sequence). The CDR3 extends over 14 amino acids. V was trimmed by 5 bases and J by 3 bases, leaving 13 bases between them. The chain's CDR3 is CSAPPDPYTGELFF. CDR3 nucleotides: TGCAGTGCTCCTCCGGACCCGTACACCGGGGAGCTGTTTTTT.

This clonotype was seen at least ten times. The rearrangement links TRBV3-1 to TRBJ2-1; 7 bases map to TRBD2. Per the germline V gene, CDR1 is LGHDT and CDR2 is YNNKEL (reference sequence). This CDR3 contains 18 residues. J lost 4 bases, V lost 4 bases, and 16 bases had no gene match. CDR3 amino acids: CASSPNPWTDGGYNEQFF. The CDR3 region has the DNA TGTGCCAGCAGCCCGAACCCCTGGACCGACGGGGGGTACAATGAGCAGTTCTTC.

Notes on this clonotype: Relative to the germline gene, one junction end is altered; a read error may explain this. This chain uses TRBV20-1 with TRBJ1-5; no clear D gene. The germline V gene has CDR1 DFQATT and CDR2 SNEGSKA (reference sequence). The CDR3 totals 12 residues. CDR3 loop: CSAANPNQPQNF. In DNA form, the CDR3 reads TGCAGTGCCGCAAACCCGAATCAGCCCCAGAATTTT.

This clonotype rates as medium-sized. This rearrangement joins TRBV6-6 to TRBJ2-2, with 7 bases lining up with TRBD1. Germline V gene sequence: CDR1 MNHNY, CDR2 SVGAGI (reference sequence). This CDR3 contains 15 residues. The trim removed 2 bases at V and 5 bases at J, leaving 5 bases unmatched. CDR3 sequence (DNA): TGTGCCAGCAGTTACCAGAGACAGGGAACCGGGGAGCTGTTTTTT. It yields the protein CASSYQRQGTGELFF.

This clonotype was detected many times. The V and J genes are TRBV5-1 and TRBJ2-7; TRBD2 matches 13 bases. This CDR3 has 16 residues. The V gene's germline CDR1 is SGHRS and CDR2 YFSETQ. Losses at the gene ends were 3 bases for V and 6 bases for J; bases not matched to a gene: 9. DNA for the CDR3: TGCGCCAGCAGCTCTGGGACTAGCGGGACCATCGGCGAGCAGTACTTC. Protein sequence: CASSSGTSGTIGEQYF.

In its sample, this clonotype was seen many times. The chain couples TRBV12-3 or TRBV12-4 to TRBJ2-7, with D perhaps TRBD1 (5 bases). The CDR3 sequence is 12 residues long. Trimming shortened V by 8 bases and J by 2 bases, and 10 bases separated the two germline ends. CDR3: CASQGYPYEQYF. The DNA for the CDR3 is TGTGCCAGCCAGGGCTACCCCTACGAGCAGTACTTC.

Judged by abundance, this clonotype is medium-sized. This chain links TRBV27 with TRBJ1-4, with D perhaps TRBD1 (6 bases). This CDR3 is built from 16 residues. Trimming stripped 5 bases from V and 1 base from J, with 14 bases between. Germline V CDR1 and CDR2: MNHEY, SMNVEV (reference sequence). The CDR3 nucleotides are TGTGCCAGCAGTCCCTGGCAGGGGCTAACTAATGAAAAACTGTTTTTT. Its translation is CASSPWQGLTNEKLFF.

This clonotype was detected ten times or more. This sequence joins TRBV12-3 or TRBV12-4 and TRBJ1-4; D possibly corresponds to TRBD1 (6 bases). The CDR3 is 15 residues long. Trimming removed 3 bases from V and 4 bases from J, with 12 bases in between. CDR3 protein: CASSFSGADNEKLFF. The CDR3 DNA is TGTGCCAGCAGTTTTTCAGGGGCCGATAATGAAAAACTGTTTTTT.

This clonotype came up many times. The rearrangement links TRBV29-1 to TRBJ2-1; 7 positions match TRBD1. Germline V gene lookup returns CDR1 SQVTM and CDR2 ANQGSEA. Unmatched junction bases numbered 6, after V lost 4 bases and J lost 9 bases. This CDR3 contains 12 residues. CDR3 DNA sequence: TGCAGCGTTGGACAGGGCTTTGGTGAGCAGTTCTTC. Protein product: CSVGQGFGEQFF.